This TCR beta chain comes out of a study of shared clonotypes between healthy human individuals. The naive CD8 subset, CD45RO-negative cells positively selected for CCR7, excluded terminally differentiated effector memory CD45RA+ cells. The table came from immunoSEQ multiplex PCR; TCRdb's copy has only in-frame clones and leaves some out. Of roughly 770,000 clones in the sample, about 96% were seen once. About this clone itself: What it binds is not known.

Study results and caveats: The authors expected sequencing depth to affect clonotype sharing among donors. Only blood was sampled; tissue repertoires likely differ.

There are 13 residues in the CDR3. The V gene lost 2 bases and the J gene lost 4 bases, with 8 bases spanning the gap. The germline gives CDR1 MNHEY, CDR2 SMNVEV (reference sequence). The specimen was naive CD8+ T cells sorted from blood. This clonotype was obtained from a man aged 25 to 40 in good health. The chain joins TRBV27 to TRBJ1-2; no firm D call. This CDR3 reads CASSLGSTYGYTF. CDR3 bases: TGTGCCAGCAGTTTAGGGAGTACCTATGGCTACACCTTC.